This entry is about one TCR beta chain. Arm-PCR of CDR3 regions and iRepertoire HTBI primers were used to build TCR beta libraries. TCRdb reprocessed the multiplex PCR reads with MiXCR, giving one entry per CDR3 protein. The sample yields a few hundred thousand distinct CDR3 sequences, 15% seen once. Time point: newly diagnosed GD, antithyroid drugs for less than 3 months. PBMC RNA served as the TCR library source. The data were taken from a study of regulatory T cells in long-lasting Graves disease. V lost 7 bases and J lost 6; bases outside the gene matches: 19. CDR1 is SGDLS and CDR2 is YYNGEE in the germline V gene. This CDR3 comprises 19 residues. The data also belong to a second study, concerning T cells in Graves' hyperthyroidism and ophthalmopathy.

This TCR derives from a woman aged 40 to 50 with Graves disease. The sequencing used peripheral blood mononuclear cells (PBMCs), collected at new diagnosis, from a patient treated with antithyroid drugs. V and J are TRBV9 and TRBJ2-1; 13 bases are a match to TRBD2. As DNA, the CDR3 is TGTGCCAGCCACCCCGGACTAGCGGGAGTCTTCCCTACACTCAATGAGCAGTTCTTC. This encodes CASHPGLAGVFPTLNEQFF.